What follows is one T cell receptor beta chain and its context. This sample was taken from a study of blood T cell repertoires in COVID-19. Looking at the study overall: Collection of acute and convalescent COVID-19 samples took place in the United States, Italy and Spain. T cells, B-cell-depleted T cells, or PBMCs provided the cDNA or gDNA that served as material.

The repertoire was sequenced with immunoSEQ multiplex PCR; TCRdb's copy has only in-frame clones and lacks some. This sample has 270,000 or so clones, with about four fifths found just once. Unmatched junction bases numbered 7, after V lost 1 base and J lost 7 bases. CDR1 LGHDT and CDR2 YNNKEL come from the germline V gene (reference sequence). The CDR3 contains 15 residues. Followed over time, Seattle patients had been enrolled while infection was active. The receptor was derived from a human donor with COVID-19, enrolled during active disease. The donor label of this sample is uncertain. The rearrangement joins TRBV3-1 (or the pseudogene TRBV3-2) to TRBJ2-1, with TRBD2 identical over 7 bases. Material for sequencing was peripheral blood. Here the CDR3 DNA reads TGTGCCAGCAGCCAAGGTAGCGGGCCTCGGAATGAGCAGTTCTTC. This translates into CASSQGSGPRNEQFF.